The 10 T cell receptor beta chains given below trace back to one sample, sequenced in a study of T cells in narcolepsy. Libraries were prepared by immunoSEQ multiplex PCR; TCRdb keeps only in-frame clonotypes and omits some of them. Altogether 26,000 or so clones are present, about 89% being singletons, with the ten largest covering roughly 1.1%. The sequenced sample was CD45RA- memory CD4+ T cells from PBMCs. The receptors here all came from a human donor with narcolepsy.

This chain links TRBV29-1 with TRBJ2-5; D unresolved. From germline, CDR1 is SQVTM and CDR2 ANQGSEA. V was pared by 2 bases and J by 5 bases, with 9 bases between. The CDR3 loop spans 12 amino acids. The CDR3 here is CSVELVLETQYF. CDR3 DNA: TGCAGCGTTGAACTGGTTTTGGAGACCCAGTACTTC.

The chain has TRBV27 and TRBJ1-5; 8 bases agree with TRBD1. CDR3 length: 14 residues. Germline values: CDR1 MNHEY, CDR2 SMNVEV (reference sequence). J gave up 2 bases and V 5 bases, and 2 bases lay outside the gene matches. In DNA, the CDR3 is TGTGCCAGCAGTCAACAGGGGGGCAATCAGCCCCAGCATTTT. This encodes CASSQQGGNQPQHF.

This chain links TRBV29-1 with TRBJ1-5, with 7 positions matching TRBD1. After removal of 0 bases from V and 10 bases from J, the junction contained 3 bases not matched to a gene. Germline CDR1 is SQVTM and CDR2 is ANQGSEA. This CDR3 contains 12 residues. CDR3 sequence (DNA): TGCAGCGTTGAAGATCAGGGGGGTCCCCAGCATTTT. Protein product: CSVEDQGGPQHF. The variable domain in full, with the rest retrieved from reference TRBV29-1 and TRBJ1-5, is SAVISQKPSRDICQRGTSLTIQCQVDSQVTMMFWYRQQPGQSLTLIATANQGSEATYESGFVIDKFPISRPNLTFSTLTVSNMSPEDSSIYLCSVEDQGGPQHFGDGTRLSIL.

The chain recombines TRBV2 with TRBJ2-3, with 12 bases lining up with TRBD2. CDR1 and CDR2 from the germline V gene are SNHLY and FYNNEI. CDR3 size: 14 residues. After removal of 8 bases from V and 2 bases from J, the junction contained 2 bases not matched to a gene. Here the CDR3 reads CASGLAGITDTQYF. The CDR3 DNA follows: TGTGCCAGCGGACTAGCGGGAATCACAGATACGCAGTATTTT.

The chain joins TRBV10-1 to TRBJ2-7; a possible D gene is TRBD2 (5 bases). CDR1 is WNHNN and CDR2 is SYGVQD in the germline V gene (reference sequence). The CDR3 is made up of 13 amino acids. V was pared by 4 bases and J by 6 bases, with 13 bases between. Written as DNA, the CDR3 is TGCGCCAGCAGTGGCCCAGGACTGTCCGAGCAGTACTTC. The encoded protein is CASSGPGLSEQYF.

The rearrangement uses TRBV28 and TRBJ2-1; TRBD1 might be the D (5 bases). The germline V gene encodes CDR1 MDHEN and CDR2 SYDVKM. The CDR3 totals 12 residues. The V gene lost 6 bases and the J gene lost 6 bases, with 9 bases spanning the gap. CDR3 amino acids: CASRRQLNEQFF. The CDR3 DNA is TGTGCCAGCAGGCGACAGCTCAATGAGCAGTTCTTC.

The chain combines TRBV5-1 with TRBJ2-5, with 7 bases aligning to TRBD2. From germline, CDR1 is SGHRS and CDR2 YFSETQ. The CDR3 has 15 residues. Germline trimming cut 4 bases from V and 1 base from J; bases unmatched to any gene: 7. The CDR3 reads CASSPGTISQETQYF. The CDR3 DNA sequence: TGCGCCAGCAGCCCCGGGACTATATCCCAAGAGACCCAGTACTTC.

This clone was seen only once. The genes are TRBV7-9 and TRBJ2-3, with 9 bases aligning to TRBD1. With 5 bases clipped from V and 4 bases from J, the junction kept 7 bases outside the gene matches. The CDR3 totals 15 residues. Looked up from germline, CDR1 is SEHNR and CDR2 is FQNEAQ (reference sequence). The CDR3 DNA reads TGTGCCAGCAGCCCACTACAGGGGGCGGCAGATACGCAGTATTTT. It translates to CASSPLQGAADTQYF.

The chain couples TRBV5-6 to TRBJ2-1; D is perhaps TRBD1 (6 bases). The CDR3 runs to 13 residues. CDR1 and CDR2 from the germline V gene are SGHDT and YYEEEE. Trimming took 2 bases from V and 7 from J, leaving 10 bases between them. The CDR3, as DNA: TGTGCCAGCAGCTTTACAGGGATAAATGAGCAGTTCTTC. Protein: CASSFTGINEQFF.

The chain is built from TRBV6-1 and TRBJ2-3, with 12 positions matching TRBD2. This CDR3 is 16 amino acids long. J gave up 2 bases and V 3 bases, and 3 bases lay outside the gene matches. CDR1 and CDR2 from the germline V gene are MNHNS and SASEGT. The CDR3 loop reads CASSETSGGYTDTQYF. The CDR3 DNA is TGTGCCAGCAGTGAGACTAGCGGGGGATACACAGATACGCAGTATTTT.